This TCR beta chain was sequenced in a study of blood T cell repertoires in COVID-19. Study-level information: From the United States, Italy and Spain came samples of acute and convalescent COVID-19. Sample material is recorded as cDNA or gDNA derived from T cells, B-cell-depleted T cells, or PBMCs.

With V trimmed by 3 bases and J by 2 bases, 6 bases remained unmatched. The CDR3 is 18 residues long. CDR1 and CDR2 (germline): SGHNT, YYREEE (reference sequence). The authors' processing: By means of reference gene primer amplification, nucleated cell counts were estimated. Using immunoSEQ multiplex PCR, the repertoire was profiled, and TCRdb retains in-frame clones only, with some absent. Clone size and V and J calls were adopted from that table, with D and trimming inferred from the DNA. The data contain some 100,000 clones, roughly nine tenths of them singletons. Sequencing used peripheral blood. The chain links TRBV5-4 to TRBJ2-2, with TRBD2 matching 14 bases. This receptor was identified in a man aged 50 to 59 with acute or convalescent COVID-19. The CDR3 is CASSSGTSGGLNTGELFF. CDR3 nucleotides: TGTGCCAGCAGCTCGGGGACTAGCGGGGGCCTTAACACCGGGGAGCTGTTTTTT.